The T cell receptor (beta chain) described here comes from a study of OX40 agonist ivuxolimab in advanced cancers. This CDR3 has 14 residues. The V and J ends lost 5 bases and 0 bases respectively, with 9 bases between them. Looked up from germline, CDR1 is SGHRS and CDR2 is YFSETQ. Libraries were prepared by immunoSEQ multiplex PCR; TCRdb keeps only in-frame clonotypes and omits some of them. The table includes more than 50,000 clones, roughly 80% detected once. Source: CD4+ or CD8+ T cells sorted from blood, taken in a trial of the OX40 agonist ivuxolimab. This receptor was obtained from an adult with an advanced solid tumor such as melanoma, head and neck, liver or kidney cancer. V and J are TRBV5-1 and TRBJ1-5; D is unclear. In DNA, the CDR3 is TGCGCCAGCAGTCCCGGGGATAGCAATCAGCCCCAGCATTTT. It is translated as CASSPGDSNQPQHF.